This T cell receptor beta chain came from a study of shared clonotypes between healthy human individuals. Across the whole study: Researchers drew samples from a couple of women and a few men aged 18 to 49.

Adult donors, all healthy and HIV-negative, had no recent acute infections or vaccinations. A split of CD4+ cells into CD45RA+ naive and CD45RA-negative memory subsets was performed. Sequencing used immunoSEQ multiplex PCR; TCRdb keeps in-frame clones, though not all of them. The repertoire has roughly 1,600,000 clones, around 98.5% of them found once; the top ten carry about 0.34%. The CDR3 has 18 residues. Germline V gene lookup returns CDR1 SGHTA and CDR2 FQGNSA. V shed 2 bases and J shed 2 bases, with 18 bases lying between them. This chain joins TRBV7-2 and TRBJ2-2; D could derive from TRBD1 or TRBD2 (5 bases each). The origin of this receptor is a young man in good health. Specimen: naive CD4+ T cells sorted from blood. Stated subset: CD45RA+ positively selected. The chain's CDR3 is CASSLNGGFGRNTGELFF. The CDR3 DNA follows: TGTGCCAGCAGCTTAAATGGGGGTTTTGGGCGAAACACCGGGGAGCTGTTTTTT.